The following is a TCR beta chain sequence with its context. These data are taken from a study of blood T cell repertoires in COVID-19. About the research overall: Collection of acute and convalescent COVID-19 samples took place in the United States, Italy and Spain.

Germline CDR1 SGHTA, CDR2 FQGNSA. V lost 5 bases, J lost 2 bases, and 2 bases stayed unmatched. The CDR3 spans 14 residues. Methods used by the authors: Counts of nucleated cells, estimated from reference gene primer amplification, were obtained. Generated by immunoSEQ multiplex PCR, the TCRdb table keeps only in-frame clones and is missing some. The V and J calls and clone size are taken from that table; D and trimming were inferred from the DNA. The sample has a few hundred thousand clones, 85% to 90% seen once. The sample taken for sequencing was peripheral blood. The receptor was derived from a woman aged 40 to 49 who had recovered from COVID-19. This chain uses TRBV7-2 with TRBJ1-2; 10 bases are shared with TRBD1. In nucleotides, the CDR3 is TGTGCCAGCAGCCAGGGACAGGGGAACTATGGCTACACCTTC. Its protein is CASSQGQGNYGYTF. The whole variable domain, filled in from reference TRBV7-2 and TRBJ1-2, reads GAGVSQSPSNKVTEKGKDVELRCDPISGHTALYWYRQSLGQGLEFLIYFQGNSAPDKSGLPSDRFSAERTGGSVSTLTIQRTQQEDSAVYLCASSQGQGNYGYTFGSGTRLTVV.